This T cell receptor beta chain comes out of a study of blood T cell repertoires in COVID-19. Only in-frame clones appear in the TCRdb table, and some are missing; sequencing was by immunoSEQ multiplex PCR. This sample has 65,000 or so clones, with about nine tenths found just once. Germline lookup yields CDR1 LNHDA and CDR2 SQIVND (reference sequence). The V end lost 4 bases, the J end lost 1 base, and 4 bases lay between the germline ends. The CDR3 is 12 residues long. The sequencing input was peripheral blood. The source of this sequence is a man between 45 and 60 years old with active COVID-19. The chain has TRBV19 and TRBJ1-1; no clear D. The CDR3 DNA sequence: TGTGCCAGTAGTACGTGGAACACTGAAGCTTTCTTT. It is translated as CASSTWNTEAFF.